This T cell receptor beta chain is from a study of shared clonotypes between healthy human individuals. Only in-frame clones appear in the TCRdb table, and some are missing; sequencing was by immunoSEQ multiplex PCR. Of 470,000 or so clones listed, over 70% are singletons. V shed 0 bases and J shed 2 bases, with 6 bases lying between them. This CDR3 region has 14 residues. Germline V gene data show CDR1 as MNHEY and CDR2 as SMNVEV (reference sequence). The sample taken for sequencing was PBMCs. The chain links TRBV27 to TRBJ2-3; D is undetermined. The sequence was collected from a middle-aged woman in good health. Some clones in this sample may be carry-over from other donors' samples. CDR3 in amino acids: CASSLSVVTDTQYF. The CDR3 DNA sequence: TGTGCCAGCAGTTTATCTGTGGTCACAGATACGCAGTATTTT.